This T cell receptor gamma chain was sequenced for a study of gammadelta T cells in human blood (dated by TCRdb to the early 2020s). CDR1 GITISATS and CDR2 ISYDGTV were looked up in the germline V gene (reference sequence). Taken from cysteine to phenylalanine, the CDR3 has 19 residues. Of the read, only the CDR3 DNA is kept; its 57 bases are in frame from base 1. Trimming leaves V shorter by 2 bases and J shorter by 3 bases, with the junction holding 10 bases beyond the gene matches. What the study reported, not specific to this receptor: According to the study, polyclonal expansion of innate gamma-delta T cells immediately after birth appeared to be driven by microbial exposure.

Libraries were constructed by RT-PCR. Sequenced on an Illumina MiSeq. TCRdb recomputed clones from the public reads with CATT; identical DNA rows were then combined. Within this sample are 200 to 250 gamma-chain clones, with about 6.8% of them counted one time only. The ten largest clones represent around 40% of the sample. On this clone itself: Its antigen is currently not known. Within one base of it there is no much larger clone, and no base qualities were kept.

The chain links TRGV9 with TRGJP. The source material was Vgamma9Vdelta2 gamma-delta T cells from infant blood. The sequence was collected from a human donor. The sequenced DNA is TGTGCCTTGTGGGAGGAGTCCTCTATGCAAGAGTTGGGCAAAAAAATCAAGGTATTT. The translation is CALWEESSMQELGKKIKVF.